A single sample is the source of the 13 T cell receptor beta chains below, sequenced in a study of T cell repertoires in cytomegalovirus infection. Their antigens remain unidentified. Each CDR3 protein is one row after TCRdb ran MiXCR on the reads. The sample holds 300,000 to 400,000 distinct CDR3 sequences, roughly 29% seen once. The sequences come from cultured PBMCs, collected from culture after CMV antigen stimulation. Receptors originate from a human donor in good health (CMV status not recorded). Some clones in this sample may be carry-over from other donors' samples.

This clonotype appeared a few times. The rearrangement uses TRBV19 and TRBJ2-1; 9 bases align to TRBD2. Trimming took 5 bases from V and 7 from J; bases not matched to a gene: 9. The germline gives CDR1 LNHDA, CDR2 SQIVND (reference sequence). There are 15 residues in the CDR3. CDR3 sequence: CASSRGLASMNEQFF. In nucleotides, the CDR3 is TGTGCCAGTAGTCGGGGACTAGCATCGATGAATGAGCAGTTCTTC.

The chain links TRBV5-1 to TRBJ1-1; D is ambiguous. This CDR3 has 14 amino acids. Per the germline V gene, CDR1 is SGHRS and CDR2 is YFSETQ. Trimming pared 2 bases from V and 0 bases from J, leaving 8 bases between. CDR3 residues: CASSFATMNTEAFF. The CDR3 coding sequence is TGCGCCAGCAGCTTTGCGACTATGAACACTGAAGCTTTCTTT.

V usage is TRBV7-7 and J usage is TRBJ2-2, with D perhaps matching TRBD1 or TRBD2 (5 bases each). V was cut by 5 bases and J by 1 base, with 8 bases left in between. The CDR3 consists of 14 residues. Germline V gene data show CDR1 as SSHAT and CDR2 as FNYEAQ (reference sequence). The CDR3, as DNA: TGTGCCAGCAGCGAGGGGCGGAACACCGGGGAGCTGTTTTTT. As protein: CASSEGRNTGELFF.

This chain uses TRBV7-9 with TRBJ1-1, with a weak D call TRBD1 (5 bases). Germline V gene sequence: CDR1 SEHNR, CDR2 FQNEAQ (reference sequence). V dropped 4 bases and J dropped 1 base, with 25 bases sitting between them. The CDR3 consists of 19 residues. The CDR3 reads CASSSPLFRQTSGNTEAFF. Written as DNA, the CDR3 is TGTGCCAGCAGCTCACCCTTATTCCGACAGACCAGCGGGAACACTGAAGCTTTCTTT.

This clonotype has ten or more counts. The chain has TRBV7-8 and TRBJ1-5, with D uncertain. Germline V gene data show CDR1 as SGHVS and CDR2 as FQNEAQ. With 5 bases removed from V and 0 bases from J, the gap between germline ends came to 11 bases. The CDR3 spans 15 residues. For the CDR3, the DNA is TGTGCCAGCAGCCTGCTGAGGAATAGCAATCAGCCCCAGCATTTT. This codes for CASSLLRNSNQPQHF. Using reference TRBV7-8 and TRBJ1-5 for the parts outside the CDR3, the full variable domain is GAGVSQSPRYKVAKRGQDVALRCDPISGHVSLFWYQQALGQGPEFLTYFQNEAQLDKSGLPSDRFFAERPEGSVSTLKIQRTQQEDSAVYLCASSLLRNSNQPQHFGDGTRLSIL.

The rearrangement links TRBV18 to TRBJ2-5; no reliable D call. The V and J ends lost 3 bases and 2 bases respectively, with 10 bases between them. The germline V gene encodes CDR1 KGHSH and CDR2 LQKENI. The length of the CDR3 is 14 residues. Here the CDR3 DNA reads TGTGCCAGCTCACCCGGCAGGTCACAAGAGACCCAGTACTTC. Its translation: CASSPGRSQETQYF. Looking up the rest from reference TRBV18 and TRBJ2-5 gives the full variable domain: NAGVMQNPRHLVRRRGQEARLRCSPMKGHSHVYWYRQLPEEGLKFMVYLQKENIIDESGMPKERFSAEFPKEGPSILRIQQVVRGDSAAYFCASSPGRSQETQYFGPGTRLLVL.

The chain combines TRBV13 with TRBJ1-2, with D possibly being TRBD1 (6 bases). V dropped 4 bases and J dropped 4 bases, with 13 bases sitting between them. This CDR3 has 14 amino acids. In germline, CDR1 is PRHDT, CDR2 FYEKMQ (reference sequence). In DNA, the CDR3 is TGTGCCAGCAGCTCCGGCAGGGGCCTCTATGGCTACACCTTC. Encoded protein: CASSSGRGLYGYTF.

This clonotype has just a few counts. The V and J genes are TRBV7-9 and TRBJ2-1, with 9 bases lining up with TRBD2. Germline V gene lookup returns CDR1 SEHNR and CDR2 FQNEAQ (reference sequence). This CDR3 has 17 residues. V shed 5 bases, J shed 6 bases, and the junction held 14 bases outside the gene matches. The CDR3 sequence is CASSHLASGVGGNEQFF. DNA of the CDR3: TGTGCCAGCAGCCACCTGGCTAGCGGGGTGGGGGGCAATGAGCAGTTCTTC.

This clonotype was found a few times. The rearrangement joins TRBV5-4 to TRBJ2-6; D might be TRBD1 (6 bases). The CDR3 runs 17 residues. CDR1 is SGHNT, CDR2 YYREEE, per germline (reference sequence). V shed 3 bases and J shed 0 bases, with 13 bases lying between them. In DNA form, the CDR3 reads TGTGCCAGCAGCTCGTTCAAGGACAGCTCTGGGGCCAACGTCCTGACTTTC. It is translated as CASSSFKDSSGANVLTF.

The rearrangement uses TRBV11-1 and TRBJ2-1, with a tentative D call TRBD1 (6 bases). V was pared by 0 bases and J by 3 bases, with 15 bases between. Germline V lookup: CDR1 SGHAT, CDR2 FQDESV (reference sequence). The CDR3 length is 17 residues. The chain's CDR3 is CASSLAGALGNYNEQFF. In nucleotides, the CDR3 is TGTGCCAGCAGCTTAGCGGGGGCCCTAGGGAACTACAATGAGCAGTTCTTC. Full variable domain (rest looked up from reference TRBV11-1 and TRBJ2-1): EAEVAQSPRYKITEKSQAVAFWCDPISGHATLYWYRQILGQGPELLVQFQDESVVDDSQLPKDRFSAERLKGVDSTLKIQPAELGDSAMYLCASSLAGALGNYNEQFFGPGTRLTVL.

CDR3 sequence: CASSLAGHLSTEAFF. CDR3 nucleotides: TGTGCCAGCAGTTTAGCTGGTCACCTGAGTACTGAAGCTTTCTTT. This rearrangement joins TRBV27 to TRBJ1-1; no firm D call. Trimming took 2 bases from V and 5 from J, leaving 15 bases between them. The CDR3 totals 15 residues. CDR1 MNHEY and CDR2 SMNVEV come from the germline V gene (reference sequence).

This clonotype appeared a few times. The chain combines TRBV20-1 with TRBJ2-2, with D unclear. Looked up from germline, CDR1 is DFQATT and CDR2 is SNEGSKA (reference sequence). The CDR3 runs to 16 residues. Trimming stripped 0 bases from V and 0 bases from J, with 11 bases between. This CDR3 is CSARDRQSANTGELFF. CDR3 coding DNA: TGCAGTGCTAGAGATAGGCAGTCAGCGAACACCGGGGAGCTGTTTTTT.

The rearrangement joins TRBV27 to TRBJ2-7; possibly TRBD1 or TRBD2 for D (5 bases each). V shed 2 bases and J shed 6 bases, with 14 bases lying between them. The CDR3 is made up of 14 amino acids. Germline assignment: CDR1 MNHEY and CDR2 SMNVEV (reference sequence). The CDR3 sequence is CASSLGTQSREQYF. The CDR3 DNA sequence: TGTGCCAGCAGTTTAGGGACGCAGTCGCGCGAGCAGTACTTC.